This T cell receptor (beta chain) was captured in a study of shared clonotypes between healthy human individuals. The germline CDR1 and CDR2 sequences are SGHTA and FQGNSA. V lost 7 bases to trimming and J lost 2 bases, with 14 bases between them. There are 15 residues in the CDR3. Only in-frame clones appear in the TCRdb table, and some are missing; sequencing was by immunoSEQ multiplex PCR. The repertoire has 2 million to 2.5 million clones, almost 96% of them found once; the top ten carry 0.1% to 0.15%. The receptor comes from a man aged 18 to 35 in good health. The chain links TRBV7-2 to TRBJ2-2; D perhaps matches TRBD1 (6 bases). The sample taken for sequencing was naive CD4+ T cells sorted from blood. Subset indicated: CD45RA+ positively selected. The CDR3 DNA follows: TGTGCCAGCACCCTATTCGGGACAAACACCGGGGAGCTGTTTTTT. Encoded protein: CASTLFGTNTGELFF. The full variable domain, in which reference TRBV7-2 and TRBJ2-2 provide the parts outside the CDR3, is GAGVSQSPSNKVTEKGKDVELRCDPISGHTALYWYRQSLGQGLEFLIYFQGNSAPDKSGLPSDRFSAERTGGSVSTLTIQRTQQEDSAVYLCASTLFGTNTGELFFGEGSRLTVL.